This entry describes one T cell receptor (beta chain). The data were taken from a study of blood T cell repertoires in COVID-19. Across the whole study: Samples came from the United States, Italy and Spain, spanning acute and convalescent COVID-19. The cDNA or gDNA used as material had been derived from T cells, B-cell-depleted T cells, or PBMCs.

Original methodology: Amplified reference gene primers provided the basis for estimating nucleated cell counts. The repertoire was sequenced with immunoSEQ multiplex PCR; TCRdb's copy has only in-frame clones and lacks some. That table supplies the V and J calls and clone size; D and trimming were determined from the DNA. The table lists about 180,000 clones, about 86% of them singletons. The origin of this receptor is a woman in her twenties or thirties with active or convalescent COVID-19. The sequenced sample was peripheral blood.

CDR3 nucleotide sequence: TGTGCCAGCAGCTTCCGGACTGCATACAATGAGCAGTTCTTC. Protein: CASSFRTAYNEQFF. The chain joins TRBV7-9 to TRBJ2-1, with TRBD2 as a possible D gene (5 bases). The CDR3 length is 14 residues. CDR1 and CDR2 from the germline V gene are SEHNR and FQNEAQ (reference sequence). With 3 bases removed from V and 4 bases from J, the gap between germline ends came to 10 bases.